This TCR beta chain emerged from a study of blood T cell repertoires in COVID-19 (dated by TCRdb to about 2020). Describing the broader study: Samples covering the acute and convalescent phases of COVID-19 were provided by collaborators in the United States, Italy and Spain. A freely available public database, intended as a resource for researchers studying the immune response to SARS-CoV-2, is where the repertoires were released. Sample metadata almost always included a de-identified subject ID, COVID-19 status, age in years and sex. The prospective study material was composed of cDNA or gDNA derived from T cells, B-cell-depleted T cells, or PBMCs. The samples were drawn from two sources: the first 160 participants of the ongoing ImmuneRACE study, and over 1,000 subjects contributed by 6 global collaborators. Where available, HLA class I and class II types were obtained from metadata supplied by the sample provider rather than from assay-based typing. The dataset comprised deeply sampled blood TCRbeta repertoires from subjects exposed to, actively infected with, or recovered from COVID-19.

Trimming removed 4 bases from V and 7 bases from J; the gene matches leave 6 bases unexplained. The CDR1 and CDR2 encoded by the germline V gene (reference sequence) are LNHDA and SQIVND. The CDR3 contains 16 residues, cysteine and phenylalanine counted. Just CDR3 DNA is preserved here, 48 bases in frame from base 1. What the research found in general, with its limitations: How much clinical and demographic metadata was included differed by source and by participant, and the metadata was provided uncurated.

TCRbeta CDR3 regions were amplified from genomic DNA by means of the immunoSEQ Assay, a bias-controlled multiplex PCR. The original pipeline was this. Nucleated cell counts per sample were estimated from amplification of reference gene primers within the assay. To quantify the absolute abundance of each unique TCRbeta CDR3 rearrangement, sequence reads were collapsed and filtered. For each sample, productive Simpson clonality was calculated as the square root of Simpson's diversity index over productive rearrangements. TCRdb took this table from immuneACCESS and kept in-frame rearrangements with V and J called. Such tables lack part of the clones; where checked against another copy, unresolved V genes explain under half of the gap, and the rest is unexplained. The V and J calls and clone size come from that table; D and trimming were worked out from the DNA. A total of 65,000 to 70,000 clones appear in this sample, 60% to 85% of them only once. The ten largest clones capture roughly 20% of the sample.

In the case of this clone: The antigen it binds to is not known. Base qualities are not recorded, but no much larger clone differs from it by a single base.

Whole blood was collected in K2EDTA tubes by collaborating institutions according to the institutions' own protocols. For TCRbeta analysis, collaborators shipped samples in one of three forms: frozen whole blood, isolated PBMCs, or DNA extracted from either of those sample types. The sequence derives from a human donor in a cohort sampled during active COVID-19. The chain is made from TRBV19 and TRBJ2-2, and 13 bases in between align with TRBD2. Sample: peripheral blood. The CDR3 reads CASSTGLAGAFGELFF. The nucleotide sequence is TGTGCCAGTAGTACCGGACTAGCGGGGGCCTTCGGGGAGCTGTTTTTT.